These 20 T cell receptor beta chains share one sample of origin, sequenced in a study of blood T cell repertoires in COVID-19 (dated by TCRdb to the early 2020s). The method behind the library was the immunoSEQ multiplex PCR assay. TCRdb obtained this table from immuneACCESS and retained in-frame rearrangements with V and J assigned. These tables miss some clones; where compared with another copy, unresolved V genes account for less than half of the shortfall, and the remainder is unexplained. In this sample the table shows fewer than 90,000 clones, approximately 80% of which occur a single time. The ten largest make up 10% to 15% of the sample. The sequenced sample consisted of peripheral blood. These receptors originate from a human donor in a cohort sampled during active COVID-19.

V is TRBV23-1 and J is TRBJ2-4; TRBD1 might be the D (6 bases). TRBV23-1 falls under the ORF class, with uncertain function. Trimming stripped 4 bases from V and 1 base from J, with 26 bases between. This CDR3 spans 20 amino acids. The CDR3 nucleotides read TGCGCCAGCAGTCTAAATCCTGCCCGGTGGTCAGGGGTGGCCAAAAACATTCAGTACTTC. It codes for CASSLNPARWSGVAKNIQYF.

This CDR3 is CASSLEAGGRDEQFF. CDR3 sequence (DNA): TGTGCCAGCAGCTTAGAGGCAGGGGGCAGGGATGAGCAGTTCTTC. This rearrangement joins TRBV7-8 to TRBJ2-1; 8 nucleotides line up with TRBD1. The CDR3 loop spans 15 amino acids. Trimming took 1 base from V and 8 from J; bases not matched to a gene: 7. CDR1 is SGHVS and CDR2 is FQNEAQ in the germline V gene.

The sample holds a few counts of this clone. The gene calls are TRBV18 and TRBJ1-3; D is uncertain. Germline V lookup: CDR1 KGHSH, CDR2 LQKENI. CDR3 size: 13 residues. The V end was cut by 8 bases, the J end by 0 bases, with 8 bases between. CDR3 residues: CASAHSSGNTIYF. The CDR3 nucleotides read TGTGCCAGCGCTCACTCCTCTGGAAACACCATATATTTT.

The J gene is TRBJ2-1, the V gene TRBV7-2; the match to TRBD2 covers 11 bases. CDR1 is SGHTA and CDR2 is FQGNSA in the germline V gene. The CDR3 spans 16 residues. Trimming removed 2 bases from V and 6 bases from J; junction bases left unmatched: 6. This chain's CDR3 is CASSLLPSGRSNEQFF. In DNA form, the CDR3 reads TGTGCCAGCAGCTTATTGCCTAGCGGGAGGTCCAATGAGCAGTTCTTC. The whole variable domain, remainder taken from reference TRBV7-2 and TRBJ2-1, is GAGVSQSPSNKVTEKGKDVELRCDPISGHTALYWYRQSLGQGLEFLIYFQGNSAPDKSGLPSDRFSAERTGGSVSTLTIQRTQQEDSAVYLCASSLLPSGRSNEQFFGPGTRLTVL.

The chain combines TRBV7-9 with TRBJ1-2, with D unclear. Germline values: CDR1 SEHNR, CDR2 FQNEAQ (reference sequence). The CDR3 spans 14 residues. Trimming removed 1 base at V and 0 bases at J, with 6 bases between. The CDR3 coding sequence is TGTGCCAGCAGCTTAGACACAACTAACTATGGCTACACCTTC. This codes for CASSLDTTNYGYTF. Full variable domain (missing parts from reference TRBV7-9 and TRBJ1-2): DTGVSQNPRHKITKRGQNVTFRCDPISEHNRLYWYRQTLGQGPEFLTYFQNEAQLEKSRLLSDRFSAERPKGSFSTLEIQRTEQGDSAMYLCASSLDTTNYGYTFGSGTRLTVV.

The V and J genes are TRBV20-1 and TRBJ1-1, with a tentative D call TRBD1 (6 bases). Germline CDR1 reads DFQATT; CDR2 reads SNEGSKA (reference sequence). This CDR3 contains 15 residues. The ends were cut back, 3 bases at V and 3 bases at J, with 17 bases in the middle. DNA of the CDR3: TGCAGTGCTAGTTCGGTAGGGGGTTTGTACACTGAAGCTTTCTTT. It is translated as CSASSVGGLYTEAFF.

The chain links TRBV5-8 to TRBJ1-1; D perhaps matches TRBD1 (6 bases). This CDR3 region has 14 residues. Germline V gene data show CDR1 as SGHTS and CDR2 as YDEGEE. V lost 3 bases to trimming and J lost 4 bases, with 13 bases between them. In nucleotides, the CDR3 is TGTGCCAGCAGCTCTTACAGGGTTGGCACTGAAGCTTTCTTT. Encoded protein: CASSSYRVGTEAFF.

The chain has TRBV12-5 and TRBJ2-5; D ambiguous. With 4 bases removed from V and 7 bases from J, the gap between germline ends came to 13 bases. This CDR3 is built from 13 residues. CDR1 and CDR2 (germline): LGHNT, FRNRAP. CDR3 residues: CASGSETTGTQYF. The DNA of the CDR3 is TGTGCTAGTGGTTCCGAGACGACGGGGACCCAGTACTTC.

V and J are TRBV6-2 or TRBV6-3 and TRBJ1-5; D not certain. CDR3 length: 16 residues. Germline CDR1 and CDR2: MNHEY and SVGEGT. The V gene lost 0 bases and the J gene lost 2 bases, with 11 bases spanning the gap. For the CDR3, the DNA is TGTGCCAGCAGTTACTCGGTGACTGGCGGCAATCAGCCCCAGCATTTT. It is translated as CASSYSVTGGNQPQHF.

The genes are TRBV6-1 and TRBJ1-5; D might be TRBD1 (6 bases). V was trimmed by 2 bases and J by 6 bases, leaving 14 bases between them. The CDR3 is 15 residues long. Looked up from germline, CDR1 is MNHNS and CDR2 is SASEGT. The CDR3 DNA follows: TGTGCCAGCAGTGAAAGGTTGGCAGGGGCTCAGCCCCAGCATTTT. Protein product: CASSERLAGAQPQHF.

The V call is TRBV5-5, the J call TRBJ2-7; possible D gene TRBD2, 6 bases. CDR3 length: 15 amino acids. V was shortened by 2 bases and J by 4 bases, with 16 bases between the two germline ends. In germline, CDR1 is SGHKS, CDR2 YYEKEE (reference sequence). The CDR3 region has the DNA TGTGCCAGCAGCTTCGGTCCGGGGGAAGCTTACGAGCAGTACTTC. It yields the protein CASSFGPGEAYEQYF. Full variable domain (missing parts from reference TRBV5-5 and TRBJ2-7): DAGVTQSPTHLIKTRGQQVTLRCSPISGHKSVSWYQQVLGQGPQFIFQYYEKEERGRGNFPDRFSARQFPNYSSELNVNALLLGDSALYLCASSFGPGEAYEQYFGPGTRLTVT.

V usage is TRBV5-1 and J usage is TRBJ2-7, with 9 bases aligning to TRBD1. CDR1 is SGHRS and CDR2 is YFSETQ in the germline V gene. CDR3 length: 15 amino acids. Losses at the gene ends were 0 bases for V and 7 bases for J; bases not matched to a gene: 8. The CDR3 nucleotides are TGCGCCAGCAGCTTGGGGACAGGGGCCCCTAGTGAGCAGTACTTC. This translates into CASSLGTGAPSEQYF.

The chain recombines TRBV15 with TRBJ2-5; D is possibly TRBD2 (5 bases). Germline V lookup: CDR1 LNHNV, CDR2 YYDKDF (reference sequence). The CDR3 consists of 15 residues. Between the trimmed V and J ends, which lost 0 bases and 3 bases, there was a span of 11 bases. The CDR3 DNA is TGTGCCACCAGCAGAGACCCAGTCGGGGAAGAGACCCAGTACTTC. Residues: CATSRDPVGEETQYF.

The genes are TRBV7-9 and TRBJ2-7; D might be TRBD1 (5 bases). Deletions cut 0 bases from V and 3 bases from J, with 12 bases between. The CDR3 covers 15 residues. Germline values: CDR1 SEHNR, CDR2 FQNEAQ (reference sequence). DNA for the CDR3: TGTGCCAGCAGCTTAGCTTCTCAGGGCTTCTACGAGCAGTACTTC. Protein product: CASSLASQGFYEQYF.

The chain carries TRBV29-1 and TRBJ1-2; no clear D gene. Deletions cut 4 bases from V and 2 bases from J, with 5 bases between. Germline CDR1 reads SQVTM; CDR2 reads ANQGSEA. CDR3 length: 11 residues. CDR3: CSVALNYGYTF. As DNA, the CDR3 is TGCAGCGTTGCCTTGAACTATGGCTACACCTTC. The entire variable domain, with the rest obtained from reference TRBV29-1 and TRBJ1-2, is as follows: SAVISQKPSRDICQRGTSLTIQCQVDSQVTMMFWYRQQPGQSLTLIATANQGSEATYESGFVIDKFPISRPNLTFSTLTVSNMSPEDSSIYLCSVALNYGYTFGSGTRLTVV.

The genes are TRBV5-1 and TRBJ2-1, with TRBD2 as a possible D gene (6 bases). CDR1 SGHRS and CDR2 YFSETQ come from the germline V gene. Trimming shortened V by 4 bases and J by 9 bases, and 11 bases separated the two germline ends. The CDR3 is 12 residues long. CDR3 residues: CASSSPGGEQFF. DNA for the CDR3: TGCGCCAGCAGCAGTCCCGGGGGTGAGCAGTTCTTC.

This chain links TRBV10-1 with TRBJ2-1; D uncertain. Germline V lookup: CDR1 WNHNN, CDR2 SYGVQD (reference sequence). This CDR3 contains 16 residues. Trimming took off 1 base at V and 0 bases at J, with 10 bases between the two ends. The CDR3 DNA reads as TGCGCCAGCAGTGAGTGGTCCCCCAGCTCCTACAATGAGCAGTTCTTC. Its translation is CASSEWSPSSYNEQFF.

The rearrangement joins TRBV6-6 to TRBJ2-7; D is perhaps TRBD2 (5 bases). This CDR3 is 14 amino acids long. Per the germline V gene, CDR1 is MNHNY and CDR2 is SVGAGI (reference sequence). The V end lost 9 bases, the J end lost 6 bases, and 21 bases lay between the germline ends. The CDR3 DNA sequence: TGTGCCAGATCCCCCCAGCGGCAAAGAGGCGAGCAGTACTTC. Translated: CARSPQRQRGEQYF.

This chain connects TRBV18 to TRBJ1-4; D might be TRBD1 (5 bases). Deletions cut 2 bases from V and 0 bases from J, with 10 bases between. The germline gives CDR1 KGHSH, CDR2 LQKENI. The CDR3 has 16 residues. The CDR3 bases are TGTGCCAGCTCACCAGGGGCGTCAGCAACTAATGAAAAACTGTTTTTT. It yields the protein CASSPGASATNEKLFF. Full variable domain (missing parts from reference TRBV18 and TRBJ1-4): NAGVMQNPRHLVRRRGQEARLRCSPMKGHSHVYWYRQLPEEGLKFMVYLQKENIIDESGMPKERFSAEFPKEGPSILRIQQVVRGDSAAYFCASSPGASATNEKLFFGSGTQLSVL.

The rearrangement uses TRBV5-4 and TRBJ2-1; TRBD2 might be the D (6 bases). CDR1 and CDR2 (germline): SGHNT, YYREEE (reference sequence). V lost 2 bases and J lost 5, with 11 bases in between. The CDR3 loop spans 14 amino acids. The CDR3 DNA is TGTGCCAGCAGCTTAGGGGCGGGGAACAATGAGCAGTTCTTC. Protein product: CASSLGAGNNEQFF. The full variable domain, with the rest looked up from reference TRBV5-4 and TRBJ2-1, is ETGVTQSPTHLIKTRGQQVTLRCSSQSGHNTVSWYQQALGQGPQFIFQYYREEENGRGNFPPRFSGLQFPNYSSELNVNALELDDSALYLCASSLGAGNNEQFFGPGTRLTVL.